This TCR beta chain was sequenced in a study of shared clonotypes between healthy human individuals (dated by TCRdb to the early 2020s). With respect to the entire study: Three men and two women, aged 18 to 49 years, made up the cohort. To estimate repertoire size and how much clonotypes are shared between individuals, the study performed deep sequencing of blood TCR repertoires from a few healthy adults. For each donor, three plates each were used for CD4 naive and CD4 memory, two plates were used for CD8 naive, and one plate was used for CD8 memory. To increase sequencing depth and limit assay-specific biases, TCR repertoire library preparation and sequencing were carried out by different laboratories using diverse techniques. Leukapheresis yielded between about 0.94 and 9.5 billion PBMCs per donor.

Comments on this clone: Its binding antigen is unknown. Base-call qualities are not available, and no considerably larger clone is one nucleotide away.

The donors were healthy, HIV-negative adults with no recently reported acute infections or vaccinations. Every donor was a Caucasian adult living in Nashville, Tennessee, USA. CD8 memory samples were composed of magnetically selected CD45RO+ cells combined with CCR7-negative CD45RA+ effector memory (TemRA) cells. Blood was collected by leukapheresis, and PBMCs were isolated by Ficoll-Histopaque density gradient centrifugation and then cryopreserved in liquid nitrogen vapor phase. Purity and quantity of every magnetically sorted T cell population were checked by analytical flow cytometry. Genomic DNA was isolated from every sorted fraction and measured by UV absorbance on a Nanodrop 2000c. Using the deep immunoSEQ assay, multiplex PCR amplified TCR CDR3 regions from genomic DNA. Genomic DNA extracted from each cell subset was distributed evenly over all wells of several immunoSEQ 96-well plates, and each plate served as one replicate. For sorted subsets, about 200 ng genomic DNA, equal to 25,000 to 35,000 T cell genomes, was loaded into each replicate PCR. Purified libraries were measured with a Qubit 3.0 fluorometer, size-checked on a Bioanalyzer 2100, and measured again with the KAPA Library Quantification kit. Every immunoSEQ 96-well plate was sequenced on a dedicated single-read 150-cycle Illumina NextSeq 550 flow cell. As for how the authors treated the data: Because the immunoSEQ output held only junctional sequences and lacked quality scores, the filtering could not match the filtering applied to full-length reads. Sequences were annotated with PyIR, a Python wrapper for IgBLAST v1.9, using IMGT germline references to assign V/J genes and CDR3. Reads were filtered out if the reads had weak V/J assignments (E-value above 1e-6), no CDR3, stop codons, out-of-frame junctions, or ambiguous translated residues. V3J clonotypes were defined by identical inferred V gene, J gene, and CDR3 amino acid sequence. Percentage overlap between repertoires was calculated by dividing the number of shared unique clonotypes by the size of the smaller repertoire. Richness of each repertoire was evaluated using RTK rarefaction, the Chao1 estimator, and Recon v2.1 estimates of unobserved clonotypes. Generation probabilities were computed with OLGA for all TCRbeta clonotypes obtained by the gDNA method from several donors. TCRdb obtained this table from immuneACCESS and retained in-frame rearrangements with V and J assigned. These tables miss some clones; where compared with another copy, unresolved V genes account for less than half of the shortfall, and the remainder is unexplained. V and J calls and clone size follow that table, whereas D and trimming were derived from the DNA. This sample has some 700,000 clones in its table, and 90% of those were observed once. The ten largest clones represent 30% to 40% of the sample.

Summary of the overall study and its limitations: Pairwise subsampling indicated that sequencing depth was expected to affect the degree of clonotype sharing among donors. Higher generation probabilities were observed for clonotypes shared by all four sorted-subset donors than for non-shared clonotypes. The genetic and exposure-history diversity represented was limited by the small number of donors. Rarefaction of sorted-subset datasets indicated incomplete sequencing despite the large sequencing depth. Larger estimated clonotype richness was generally found for naive subsets than for memory subsets. When several donors were compared, the shared fraction of clonotypes was roughly 4.8% for naive CD4, less than 4% for naive CD8, 2% to 2.5% for memory CD4, and roughly 0.43% for memory CD8. Sampling was limited to blood, and TCR repertoires in tissue likely differ from TCR repertoires in blood.

The sequencing input was memory CD8+ T cells from PBMCs. The label giving this sample's cell subset or site can be read as: CD45RO+ cells pooled with CCR7-negative TemRA cells. The TCR was taken from a man younger than 35 in good health. Some clones in this sample may be carry-over from other donors' samples.

The nucleotide sequence is given as TGTGCCAGCAGCCAAGTCGGGGGAACCTACGAGCAGTACTTC. This gives the protein CASSQVGGTYEQYF. Recombination joined TRBV7-9 with TRBJ2-7, and perhaps TRBD2 as D gene, on 6 matching bases. V sheds 5 bases and J sheds 2 bases, leaving 13 bases between their ends. The CDR3 covers 14 residues, taking in both the cysteine and the phenylalanine. Only the CDR3 region is kept as DNA, spanning 42 bases read in frame from base 1. CDR1 is given as SEHNR and CDR2 as FQNEAQ, both from the germline V gene (reference sequence).